These T cell receptor beta chains were read from a single sample in a study of beta chain features in type 1 diabetes. Repertoires were generated with immunoSEQ multiplex PCR, while TCRdb's copy carries only in-frame clones and drops some. Here the sample spans approximately 250,000 clones, roughly a quarter being singletons. The specimen was naive CD4+ T cells from blood. These TCRs come from a woman aged 25 to 39 with type 1 diabetes. Each CDR3 is given with its conserved first and last residue. D genes are given only for firm matches. The listing skips clone size in some rows; elsewhere it reads once, few, many or a size class.

>TRBD2|14|few|TRBJ2-1|TRBV6-1
TGTGCCAGCAAGCTGGGCGGGAGTGGCTATGAGCAGTTCTTC
CASKLGGSGYEQFF
>TRBD2|16|few|TRBJ2-7|TRBV4-2
TGTGCCAGCAGCCAATTGGGGGGGACGGTATCCTACGAGCAGTACTTC
CASSQLGGTVSYEQYF
>.|14|.|TRBJ1-4|TRBV7-9
TGTGCCAGCAACCTAGGCGGGGGCGACGAAAAACTGTTTTTT
CASNLGGGDEKLFF
>.|14|few|TRBJ2-7|TRBV10-3
TGTGCCATCAGTGAGGGGGACTTCTCCTACGAGCAGTACTTC
CAISEGDFSYEQYF
>TRBD1|13|.|TRBJ1-1|TRBV6-5
TGTGCCAGCAGCGGACAGGGAAGGTCTGAAGCTTTCTTT
CASSGQGRSEAFF
>.|16|.|TRBJ2-1|TRBV18
TGTGCCAGCTCACCATCTTTACGGGGCTCCTACAATGAGCAGTTCTTC
CASSPSLRGSYNEQFF
>.|17|.|TRBJ1-1|TRBV28
TGTGCCAGCAGTTTTGGTGTTCGGGGGGCGGAGAACACTGAAGCTTTCTTT
CASSFGVRGAENTEAFF
>TRBD2|17|few|TRBJ2-1|TRBV5-6
TGTGCCAGCAGCGGGACTAGCGGAGCCAGCTCCTACAATGAGCAGTTCTTC
CASSGTSGASSYNEQFF
>.|14|.|TRBJ2-1|TRBV5-1
TGCGCCAGCAGGAATGGGACTGGCTACAATGAGCAGTTCTTC
CASRNGTGYNEQFF
>.|12|.|TRBJ2-5|TRBV5-1
TGCGCCAGCAGCTTGGCCCTGGAGACCCAGTACTTC
CASSLALETQYF
>.|15|.|TRBJ2-6|TRBV28
TGTGCCAGCAGCCTTACAGGGACTGGGGCCAACGTCCTGACTTTC
CASSLTGTGANVLTF
>.|15|.|TRBJ2-1|TRBV15
TGTGCCACCAGCAGAGAGGGACTCCACCCGTCTGAGCAGTTCTTC
CATSREGLHPSEQFF
>TRBD2|15|.|TRBJ2-5|TRBV9
TGTGCCAGCAGCGCACAACTAGCGAGCGAAGAGACCCAGTACTTC
CASSAQLASEETQYF
>TRBD1|15|few|TRBJ1-2|TRBV4-1
TGCGCCAGCAGCCAAGTTCAGACAGGGGCATTTGGCTACACCTTC
CASSQVQTGAFGYTF
>TRBD2|15|.|TRBJ2-1|TRBV7-6
TGTGCCAGCAGCTTAGGGACTAGCGGGAGTGGTGAGCAGTTCTTC
CASSLGTSGSGEQFF
>TRBD2|14|few|TRBJ2-1|TRBV29-1
TGCAGCGTTGAGGGGAGCGGGAGCGGGGATGAGCAGTTCTTC
CSVEGSGSGDEQFF
>TRBD2|20|.|TRBJ2-1|TRBV15
TGTGCCACCAGCAGAGCCCTAAAAAGGGGGAGCGGGAGGTCCAGGAATGAGCAGTTCTTC
CATSRALKRGSGRSRNEQFF